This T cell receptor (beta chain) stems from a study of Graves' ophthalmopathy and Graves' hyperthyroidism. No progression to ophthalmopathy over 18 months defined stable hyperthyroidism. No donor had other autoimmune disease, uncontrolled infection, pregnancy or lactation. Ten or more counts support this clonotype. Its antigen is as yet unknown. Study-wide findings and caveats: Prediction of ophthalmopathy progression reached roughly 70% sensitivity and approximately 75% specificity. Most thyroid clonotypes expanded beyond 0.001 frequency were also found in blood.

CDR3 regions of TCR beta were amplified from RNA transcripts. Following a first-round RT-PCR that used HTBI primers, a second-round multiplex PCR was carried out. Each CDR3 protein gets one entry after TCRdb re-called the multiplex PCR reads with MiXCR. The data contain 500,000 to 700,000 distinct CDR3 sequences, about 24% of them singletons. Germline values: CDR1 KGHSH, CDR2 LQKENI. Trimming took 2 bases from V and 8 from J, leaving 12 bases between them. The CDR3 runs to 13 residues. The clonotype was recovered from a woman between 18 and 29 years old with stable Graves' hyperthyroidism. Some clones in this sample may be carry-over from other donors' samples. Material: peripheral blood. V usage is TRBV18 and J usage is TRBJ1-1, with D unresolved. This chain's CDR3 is CASSPGQVNEAFF. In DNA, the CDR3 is TGTGCCAGCTCACCAGGCCAGGTTAACGAAGCTTTCTTT.